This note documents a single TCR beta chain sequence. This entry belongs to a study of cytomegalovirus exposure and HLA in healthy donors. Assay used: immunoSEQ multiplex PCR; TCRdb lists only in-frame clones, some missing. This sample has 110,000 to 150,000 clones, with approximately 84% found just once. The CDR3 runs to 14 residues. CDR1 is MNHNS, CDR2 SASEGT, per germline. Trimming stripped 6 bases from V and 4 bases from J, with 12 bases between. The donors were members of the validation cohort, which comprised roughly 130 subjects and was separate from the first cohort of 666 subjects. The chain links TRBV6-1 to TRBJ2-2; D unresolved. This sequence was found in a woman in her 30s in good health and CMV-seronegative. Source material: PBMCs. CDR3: CASSLDGVTGELFF. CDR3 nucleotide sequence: TGTGCCAGCAGCCTCGACGGAGTCACCGGGGAGCTGTTTTTT.